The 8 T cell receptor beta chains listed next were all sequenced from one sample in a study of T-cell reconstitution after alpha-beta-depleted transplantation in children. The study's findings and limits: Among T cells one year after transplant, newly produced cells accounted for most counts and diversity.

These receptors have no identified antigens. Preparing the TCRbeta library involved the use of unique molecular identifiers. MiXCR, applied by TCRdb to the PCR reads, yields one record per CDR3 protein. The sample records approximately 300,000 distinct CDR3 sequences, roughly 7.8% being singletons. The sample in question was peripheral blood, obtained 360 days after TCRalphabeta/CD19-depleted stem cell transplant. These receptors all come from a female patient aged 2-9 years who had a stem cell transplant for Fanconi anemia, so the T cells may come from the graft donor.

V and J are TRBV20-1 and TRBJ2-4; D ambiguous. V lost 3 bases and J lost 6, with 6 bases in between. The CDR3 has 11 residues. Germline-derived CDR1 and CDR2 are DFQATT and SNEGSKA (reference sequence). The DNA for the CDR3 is TGCAGTGCTAGTCTGGTAAACATTCAGTACTTC. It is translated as CSASLVNIQYF.

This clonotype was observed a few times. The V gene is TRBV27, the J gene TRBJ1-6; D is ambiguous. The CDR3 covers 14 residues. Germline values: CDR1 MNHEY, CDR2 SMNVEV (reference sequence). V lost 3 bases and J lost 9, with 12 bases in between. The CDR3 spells CASSLGSGSSPLHF. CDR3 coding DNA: TGTGCCAGCAGTTTGGGGTCTGGCAGTTCACCCCTCCACTTT.

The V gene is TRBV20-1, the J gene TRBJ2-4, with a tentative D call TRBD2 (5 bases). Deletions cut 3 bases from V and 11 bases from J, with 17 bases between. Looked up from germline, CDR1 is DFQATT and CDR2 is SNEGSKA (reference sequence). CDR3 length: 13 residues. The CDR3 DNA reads TGCAGTGCTAGTAGTCGGAGGAAACTACTTCAGTACTTC. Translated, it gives CSASSRRKLLQYF.

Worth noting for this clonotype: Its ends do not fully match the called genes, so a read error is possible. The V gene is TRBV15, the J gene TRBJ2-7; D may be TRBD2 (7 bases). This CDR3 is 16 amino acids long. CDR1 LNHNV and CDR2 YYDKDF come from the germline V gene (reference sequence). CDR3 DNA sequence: TGTGCCACCAGCAGCATAACCGGGGGGCGGTATGACGAGCAGCACTTC. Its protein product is CATSSITGGRYDEQHF.

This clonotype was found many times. CDR3 DNA sequence: TGCGCCAGCAGCCACCAGGGTGGATCCTACGAGCAGTACTTC. This encodes CASSHQGGSYEQYF. The J gene is TRBJ2-7, the V gene TRBV4-3, with D possibly matching TRBD1 (5 bases). The CDR3 totals 14 residues. Germline V gene lookup returns CDR1 LGHNA and CDR2 YSLEER. V gave up 3 bases and J gave up 1 base, with 10 bases separating them.

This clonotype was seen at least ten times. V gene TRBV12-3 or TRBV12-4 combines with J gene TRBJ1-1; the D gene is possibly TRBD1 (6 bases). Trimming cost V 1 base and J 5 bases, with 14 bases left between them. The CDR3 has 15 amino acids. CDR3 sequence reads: CASSLGLGARTEAFF. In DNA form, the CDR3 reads TGTGCCAGCAGTTTAGGTCTGGGGGCGCGGACTGAAGCTTTCTTT.

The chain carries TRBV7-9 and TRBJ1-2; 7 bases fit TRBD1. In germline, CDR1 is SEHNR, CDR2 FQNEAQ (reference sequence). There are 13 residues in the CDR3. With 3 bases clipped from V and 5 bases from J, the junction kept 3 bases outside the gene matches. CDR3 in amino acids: CASSFTGAYGYTF. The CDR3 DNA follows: TGTGCCAGCAGCTTCACAGGGGCATATGGCTACACCTTC.

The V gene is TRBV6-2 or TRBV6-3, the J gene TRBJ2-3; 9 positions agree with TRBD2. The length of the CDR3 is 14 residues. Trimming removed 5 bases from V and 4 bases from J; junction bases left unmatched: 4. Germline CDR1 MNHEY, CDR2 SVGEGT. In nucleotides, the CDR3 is TGTGCCAGCAGTAGGCGGGGGGGCCCAGATACGCAGTATTTT. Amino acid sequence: CASSRRGGPDTQYF.